This entry is about one T cell receptor (beta chain). The same CDR3 arises from other DNA sequences in this sample as well. From germline, CDR1 is SGHTS and CDR2 YDEGEE. V was cut by 0 bases and J by 5 bases, with 6 bases left in between. The CDR3 contains 13 residues. This record belongs to a study of blood T cell repertoires in COVID-19. Sequencing was performed with immunoSEQ multiplex PCR; in TCRdb, only in-frame clones are kept and a portion is missing. The sample consists of approximately 160,000 clones, more than 85% of them appearing once. J is TRBJ1-5 and V is TRBV5-8; D call uncertain. This TCR was sampled from a woman in her fifties or sixties who had recovered from COVID-19. The sequenced material came from PBMCs or T cells enriched from blood (not recorded which). In nucleotides, the CDR3 is TGTGCCAGCAGCTTGGAGCGGGATCAGCCCCAGCATTTT. Protein product: CASSLERDQPQHF.